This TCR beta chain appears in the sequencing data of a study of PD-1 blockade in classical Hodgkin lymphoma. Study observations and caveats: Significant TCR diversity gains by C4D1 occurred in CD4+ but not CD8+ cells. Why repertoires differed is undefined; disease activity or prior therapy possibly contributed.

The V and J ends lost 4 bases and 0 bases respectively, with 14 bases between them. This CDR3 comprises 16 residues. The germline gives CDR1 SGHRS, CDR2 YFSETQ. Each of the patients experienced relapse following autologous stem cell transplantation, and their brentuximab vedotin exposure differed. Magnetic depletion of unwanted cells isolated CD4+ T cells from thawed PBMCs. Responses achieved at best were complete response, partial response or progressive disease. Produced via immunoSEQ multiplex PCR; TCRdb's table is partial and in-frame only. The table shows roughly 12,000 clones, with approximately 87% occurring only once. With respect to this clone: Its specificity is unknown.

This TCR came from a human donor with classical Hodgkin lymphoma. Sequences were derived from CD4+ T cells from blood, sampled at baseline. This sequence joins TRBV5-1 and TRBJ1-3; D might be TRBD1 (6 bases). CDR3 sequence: CASSIEFRGSGNTIYF. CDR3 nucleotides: TGCGCCAGCAGCATCGAATTCAGGGGCTCTGGAAACACCATATATTTT.